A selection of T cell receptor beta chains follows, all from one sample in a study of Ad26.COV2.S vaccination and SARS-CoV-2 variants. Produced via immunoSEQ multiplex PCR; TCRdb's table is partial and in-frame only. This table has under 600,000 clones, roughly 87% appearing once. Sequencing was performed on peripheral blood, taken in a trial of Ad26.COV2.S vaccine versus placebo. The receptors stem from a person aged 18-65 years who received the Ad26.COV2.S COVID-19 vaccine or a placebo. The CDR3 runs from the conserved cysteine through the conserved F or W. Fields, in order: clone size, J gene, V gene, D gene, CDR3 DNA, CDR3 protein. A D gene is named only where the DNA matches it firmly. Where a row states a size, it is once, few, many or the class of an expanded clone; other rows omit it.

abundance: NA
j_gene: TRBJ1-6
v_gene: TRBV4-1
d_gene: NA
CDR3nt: TGCGCCAGCAGCCGATCGTATAATTCACCCCTCCACTTT
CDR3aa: CASSRSYNSPLHF

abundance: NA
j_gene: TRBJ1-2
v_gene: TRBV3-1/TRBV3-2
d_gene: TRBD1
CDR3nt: TGTGCCAGCAGTCGAAAACCGGGACAGGGTTGGGGCTACACCTTC
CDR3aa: CASSRKPGQGWGYTF

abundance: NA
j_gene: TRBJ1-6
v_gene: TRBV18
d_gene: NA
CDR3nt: TGTGCCAGCTCACCGAACGGGGGTAATTCACCCCTCCACTTT
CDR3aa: CASSPNGGNSPLHF

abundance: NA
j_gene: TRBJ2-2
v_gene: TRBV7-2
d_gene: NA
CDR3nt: TGTGCCAGCAGCCCAGACCAGGGAACCGGGGAGCTGTTTTTT
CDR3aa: CASSPDQGTGELFF

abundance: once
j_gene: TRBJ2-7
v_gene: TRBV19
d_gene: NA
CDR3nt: TGTGCCAGTAGTTACTCCGGGACCACCACCTACGAGCAGTACTTC
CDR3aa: CASSYSGTTTYEQYF

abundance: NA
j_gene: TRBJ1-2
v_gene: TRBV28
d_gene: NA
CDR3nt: TGTGCCAGCAGTTTAAGAGGACAAGGTGTGAGCTACACCTTC
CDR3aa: CASSLRGQGVSYTF

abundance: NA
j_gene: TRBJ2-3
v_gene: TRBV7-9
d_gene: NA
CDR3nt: TGTGCCAGCAGCCGAGACGGGGGGCTGGGTAGCACAGATACGCAGTATTTT
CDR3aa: CASSRDGGLGSTDTQYF

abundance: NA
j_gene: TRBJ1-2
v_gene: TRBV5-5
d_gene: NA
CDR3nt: TGTGCCAGCAGCTTGGGAGACAGTTACGGAGGCTACACCTTC
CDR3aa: CASSLGDSYGGYTF

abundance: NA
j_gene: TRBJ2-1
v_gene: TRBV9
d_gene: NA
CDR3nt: TGTGCCAGCAGCACCCCCCTAATAGGGGGGGGCTCCTACAATGAGCAGTTCTTC
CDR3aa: CASSTPLIGGGSYNEQFF

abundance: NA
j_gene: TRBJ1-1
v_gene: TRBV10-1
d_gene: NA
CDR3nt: TGCGCCAGCAGTGACCAGGGGCTGAACACTGAAGCTTTCTTT
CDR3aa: CASSDQGLNTEAFF

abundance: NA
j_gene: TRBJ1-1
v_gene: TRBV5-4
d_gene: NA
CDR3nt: TGTGCCAGCAGCGCCGACAGGAACACTGAAGCTTTCTTT
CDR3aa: CASSADRNTEAFF

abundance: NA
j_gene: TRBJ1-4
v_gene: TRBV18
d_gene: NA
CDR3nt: TGTGCCAGCTCACCAGGGAATTATGAAAAACTGTTTTTT
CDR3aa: CASSPGNYEKLFF

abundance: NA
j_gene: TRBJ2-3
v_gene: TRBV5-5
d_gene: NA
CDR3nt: TGTGCCAGCAGCCCACTGGGGTACAGGTCCACAGATACGCAGTATTTT
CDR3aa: CASSPLGYRSTDTQYF

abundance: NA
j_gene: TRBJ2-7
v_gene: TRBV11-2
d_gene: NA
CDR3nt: TGTGCCAGCAGCTTAGAAGGGCAGGGCGAGCAGTACTTC
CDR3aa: CASSLEGQGEQYF

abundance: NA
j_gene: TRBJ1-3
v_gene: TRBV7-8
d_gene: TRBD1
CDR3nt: TGTGCCAGCAGCTTACGGACAGGGAGCTCTGGAAACACCATATATTTT
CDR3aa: CASSLRTGSSGNTIYF

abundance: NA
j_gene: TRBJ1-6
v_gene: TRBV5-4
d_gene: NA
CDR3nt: TGTGCCAGCAGCTTGGAGGAACCCCAATGGGGAGCTTCACCCCTCCACTTT
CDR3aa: CASSLEEPQWGASPLHF

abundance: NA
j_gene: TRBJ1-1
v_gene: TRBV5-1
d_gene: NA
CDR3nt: TGCGCCAGCAGCCCCGACAACGGTGGAGAAGCTTTCTTT
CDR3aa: CASSPDNGGEAFF

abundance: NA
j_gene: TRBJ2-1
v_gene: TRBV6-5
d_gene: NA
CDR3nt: TGTGCCAGCAGTCCCCGGGGACGGCAGAATGAGCAGTTCTTC
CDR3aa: CASSPRGRQNEQFF

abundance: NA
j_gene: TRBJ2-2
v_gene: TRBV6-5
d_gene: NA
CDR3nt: TGTGCCAGCAGTTACTCGAGGCCCGGGGAGCTGTTTTTT
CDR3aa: CASSYSRPGELFF

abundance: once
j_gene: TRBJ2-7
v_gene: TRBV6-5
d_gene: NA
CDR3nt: TGTGCCAGCAGTTACGGCCCGGACCTCTCCTACGAGCAGTACTTC
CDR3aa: CASSYGPDLSYEQYF

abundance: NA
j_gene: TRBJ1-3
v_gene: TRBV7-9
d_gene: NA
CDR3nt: TGTGCCAGCAGCTTAGCCGGGGACACCATATATTTT
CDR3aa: CASSLAGDTIYF

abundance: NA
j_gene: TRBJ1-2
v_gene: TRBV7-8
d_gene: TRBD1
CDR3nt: TGTGCCAGCAGCTTTCGAGCCGGACAGGGCGGGTACACCTTC
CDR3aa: CASSFRAGQGGYTF

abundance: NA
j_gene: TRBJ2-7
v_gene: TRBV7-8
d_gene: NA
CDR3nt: TGTGCCAGCAGCTCGGACAGATACGAGCAGTACTTC
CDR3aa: CASSSDRYEQYF

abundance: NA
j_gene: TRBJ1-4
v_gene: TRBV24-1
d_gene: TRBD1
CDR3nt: TGTGCCACCGGGGACAGTGGAGGTGAAAAACTGTTTTTT
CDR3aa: CATGDSGGEKLFF

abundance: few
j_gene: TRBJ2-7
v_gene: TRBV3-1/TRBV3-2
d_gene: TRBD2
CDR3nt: TGTGCCAGCAGCCTATCGATGATTGCGGTAGCGGGAAGAGCCTACGAGCAGTACTTC
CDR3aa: CASSLSMIAVAGRAYEQYF

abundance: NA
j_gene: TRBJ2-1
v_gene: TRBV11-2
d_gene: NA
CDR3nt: TGTGCCAGCAGCTTAGGTCTTCTCAATGAGCAGTTCTTC
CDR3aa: CASSLGLLNEQFF

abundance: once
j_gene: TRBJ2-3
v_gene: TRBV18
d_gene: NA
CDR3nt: TGTGCCAGCTCAGCGACAAGTAGCACAGATACGCAGTATTTT
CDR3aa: CASSATSSTDTQYF

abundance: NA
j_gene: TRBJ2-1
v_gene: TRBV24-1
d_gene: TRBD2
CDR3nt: TGTGCCACCAGTGACCCGGAAACCGGGACTAGCGGCCACAATGAGCAGTTCTTC
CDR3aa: CATSDPETGTSGHNEQFF

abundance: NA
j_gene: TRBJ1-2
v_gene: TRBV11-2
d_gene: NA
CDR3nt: TGTGCCAGCAGCTTGAGGACAGCCTCATATGGCTACACCTTC
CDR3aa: CASSLRTASYGYTF

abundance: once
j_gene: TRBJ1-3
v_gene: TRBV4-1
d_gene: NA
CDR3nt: TGCGCCAGCAGCCATCCCGTCCGCTCTGGAAACACCATATATTTT
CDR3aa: CASSHPVRSGNTIYF

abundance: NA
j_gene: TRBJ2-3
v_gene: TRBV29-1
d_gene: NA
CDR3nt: TGCAGCGTCGGATTAGATACGCAGTATTTT
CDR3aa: CSVGLDTQYF

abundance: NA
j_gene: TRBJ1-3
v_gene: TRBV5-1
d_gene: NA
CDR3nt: TGCGCCAGCAAGACAGGAACCTCTGGAAACACCATATATTTT
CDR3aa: CASKTGTSGNTIYF

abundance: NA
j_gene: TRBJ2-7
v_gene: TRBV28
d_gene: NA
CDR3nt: TGTGCCAGCAGTTTAAACTACGAGCAGTACTTC
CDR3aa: CASSLNYEQYF

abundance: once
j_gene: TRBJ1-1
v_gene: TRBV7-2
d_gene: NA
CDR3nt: TGTGCCAGCAGATTAAAGCAGGGGTGGGATACAGAAGCTTTCTTT
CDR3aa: CASRLKQGWDTEAFF

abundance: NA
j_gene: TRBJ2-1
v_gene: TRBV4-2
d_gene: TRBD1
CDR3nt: TGTGCCAGCAGCCAACAGGGGGATATTTATGAGCAGTTCTTC
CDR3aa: CASSQQGDIYEQFF

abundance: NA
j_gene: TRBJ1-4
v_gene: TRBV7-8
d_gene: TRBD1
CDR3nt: TGTGCCAGCAGCTTGGTTTCAGGGGGATTATTAACTAATGAAAAACTGTTTTTT
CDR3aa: CASSLVSGGLLTNEKLFF

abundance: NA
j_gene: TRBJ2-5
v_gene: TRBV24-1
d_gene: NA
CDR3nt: TGTGCCACCAGTGATCCTCGGCAGGGTTCGGAGACCCAGTACTTC
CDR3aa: CATSDPRQGSETQYF

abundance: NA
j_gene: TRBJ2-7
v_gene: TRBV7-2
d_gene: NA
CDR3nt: TGTGCCAGCAGCTGGGCCAGCGGGCGGTCCTACGAGCAGTACTTC
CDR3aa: CASSWASGRSYEQYF

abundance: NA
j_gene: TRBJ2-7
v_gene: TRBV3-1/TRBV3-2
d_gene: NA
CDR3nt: TGTGCCAGCAGCCGCTTCGGGGGCCTCTCCTACGAGCAGTACTTC
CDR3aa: CASSRFGGLSYEQYF

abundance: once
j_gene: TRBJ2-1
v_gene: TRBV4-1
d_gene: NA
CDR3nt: TGCGCCAGCAGCCCTCATACCACGGGCCACAATGAGCAGTTCTTC
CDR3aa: CASSPHTTGHNEQFF

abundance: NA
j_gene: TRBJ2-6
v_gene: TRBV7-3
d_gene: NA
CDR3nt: TGTGCCAGTCGCGCAGGGGACGGCTCTGGGGCCAACGTCCTGACTTTC
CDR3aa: CASRAGDGSGANVLTF

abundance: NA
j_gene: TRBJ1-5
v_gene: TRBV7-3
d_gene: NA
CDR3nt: TGTGCCAGCAGCTTAACTTGGGCAGGTTACAGGAGGTTCCTTCAGCCCCAGCATTTT
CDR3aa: CASSLTWAGYRRFLQPQHF

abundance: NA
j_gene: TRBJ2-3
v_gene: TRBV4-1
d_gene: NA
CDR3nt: TGCGCCAGCAGCCACCCCCCAGGAGGCCTTCCCGGAGATACGCAGTATTTT
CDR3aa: CASSHPPGGLPGDTQYF

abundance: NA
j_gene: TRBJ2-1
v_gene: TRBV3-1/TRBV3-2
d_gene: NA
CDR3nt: TGTGCCAGCAGCCTAGCGGAATACAATGAGCAGTTCTTC
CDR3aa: CASSLAEYNEQFF

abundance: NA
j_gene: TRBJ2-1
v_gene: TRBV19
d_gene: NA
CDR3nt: TGTGCCAGTAGTATAGTACTGGGGGCGGTCAATGAGCAGTTCTTC
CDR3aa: CASSIVLGAVNEQFF

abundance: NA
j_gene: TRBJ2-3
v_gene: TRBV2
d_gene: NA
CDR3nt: TGTGCCAGCAATGCCGTATCTACGCAGTATTTT
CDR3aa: CASNAVSTQYF

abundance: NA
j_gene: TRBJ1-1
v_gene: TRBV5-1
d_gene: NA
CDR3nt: TGCGCCAGCAGCTTCAAAGACAGACCGAACACTGAAGCTTTCTTT
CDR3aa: CASSFKDRPNTEAFF

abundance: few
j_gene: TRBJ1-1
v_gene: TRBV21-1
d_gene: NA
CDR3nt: TGTGCCAGCAGCATTGTCAACACTGAAGCTTTCTTT
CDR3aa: CASSIVNTEAFF

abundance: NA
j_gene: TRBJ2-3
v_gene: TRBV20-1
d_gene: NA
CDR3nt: TGCAGTGCTAGTCCTCAGATCGCAGATACGCAGTATTTT
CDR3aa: CSASPQIADTQYF

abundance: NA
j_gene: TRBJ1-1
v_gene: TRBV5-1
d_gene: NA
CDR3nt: TGCGCCAGCAGCTTGGGGCAGGGTCAGGACACTGAAGCTTTCTTT
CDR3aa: CASSLGQGQDTEAFF

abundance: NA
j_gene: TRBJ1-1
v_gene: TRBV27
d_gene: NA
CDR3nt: TGTGCCAGCAGTTTAAAGGGAGGTACTGAAGCTTTCTTT
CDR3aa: CASSLKGGTEAFF

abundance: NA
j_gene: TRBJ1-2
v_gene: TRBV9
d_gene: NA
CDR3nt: TGTGCCAGCAGCGCCCGTTCGGGGAACTATGGCTACACCTTC
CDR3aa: CASSARSGNYGYTF

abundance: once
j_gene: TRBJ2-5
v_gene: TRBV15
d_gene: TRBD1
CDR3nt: TGTGCCACCAGCAGAGAGTGGACAGGGGGCCAAGAGACCCAGTACTTC
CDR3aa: CATSREWTGGQETQYF

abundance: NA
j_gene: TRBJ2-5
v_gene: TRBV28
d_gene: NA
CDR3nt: TGTGCCAGCAGTTTGCCAGGGGGGGAGACCCAGTACTTC
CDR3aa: CASSLPGGETQYF

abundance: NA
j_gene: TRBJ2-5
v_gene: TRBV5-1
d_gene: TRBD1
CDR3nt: TGCGCCAGCAGCTCATACAGGGGGCGGCAAGAGACCCAGTACTTC
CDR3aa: CASSSYRGRQETQYF

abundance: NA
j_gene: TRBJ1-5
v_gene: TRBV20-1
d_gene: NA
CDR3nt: TGCAGTGCTAGTGGGGCCACGACACCACATAGCAATCAGCCCCAGCATTTT
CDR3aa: CSASGATTPHSNQPQHF

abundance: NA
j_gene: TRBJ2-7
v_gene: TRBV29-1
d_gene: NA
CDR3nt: TGCAGCTTCGGGATCTCCCCCATCGAGCAGTACTTC
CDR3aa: CSFGISPIEQYF

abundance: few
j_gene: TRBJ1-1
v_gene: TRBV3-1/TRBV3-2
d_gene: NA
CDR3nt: TGTGCCAGCAGCCCTCAGTGGACAGCTACTGAAGCTTTCTTT
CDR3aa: CASSPQWTATEAFF

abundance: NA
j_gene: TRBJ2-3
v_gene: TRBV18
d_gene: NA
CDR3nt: TGTGCCAGCTCACAACAGCGGACCACAGATACGCAGTATTTT
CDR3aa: CASSQQRTTDTQYF